Listed here are 16 T cell receptor beta chains from one sample, sequenced in a study of shared clonotypes between healthy human individuals. Some clones are missing from TCRdb's copy, which holds only in-frame ones; the method was immunoSEQ multiplex PCR. In the table there are some 1.4 million clones, roughly 96% of which are singletons. The sample consisted of naive CD4+ T cells sorted from blood. Indicated subset: CD45RA+ positively selected. The receptor source for this set is a man aged 30 to 45 in good health.

In regard to this clone: The sample contains more than one DNA sequence encoding this CDR3. The CDR3 nucleotides are TGCAGCGTAGGACAGGGGCAAGAGACCCAGTACTTC. Translation: CSVGQGQETQYF. V and J are TRBV29-1 and TRBJ2-5; 9 bases fit TRBD1. The CDR3 runs 12 residues. Per the germline V gene, CDR1 is SQVTM and CDR2 is ANQGSEA. With 6 bases clipped from V and 2 bases from J, the junction kept 1 base outside the gene matches.

The rearrangement joins TRBV18 to TRBJ1-2; perhaps TRBD1 as D (6 bases). The CDR3 spans 14 residues. Germline CDR1 reads KGHSH; CDR2 reads LQKENI. The V and J ends lost 3 bases and 3 bases respectively, with 11 bases between them. The CDR3 region has the DNA TGTGCCAGCTCACCCTTGGACAGTCACTATGGCTACACCTTC. Protein: CASSPLDSHYGYTF.

The J gene is TRBJ2-7, the V gene TRBV11-2; perhaps TRBD2 as D (6 bases). Germline-derived CDR1 and CDR2 are SGHAT and FQNNGV. V lost 1 base, J lost 2 bases, and 18 bases lay in between. This CDR3 comprises 17 residues. CDR3 loop: CASSLVTIRAGAYEQYF. The DNA of the CDR3 is TGTGCCAGCAGCTTAGTCACTATTCGAGCGGGTGCCTACGAGCAGTACTTC.

The rearrangement uses TRBV6-1 and TRBJ1-5; no reliable D call. The CDR3 runs 17 residues. V was clipped by 2 bases and J by 6 bases, with 20 bases between them. Germline V gene sequence: CDR1 MNHNS, CDR2 SASEGT. The CDR3 reads CASSELAPWSSFQPQHF. CDR3 DNA sequence: TGTGCCAGCAGTGAACTGGCTCCCTGGAGTTCGTTTCAGCCCCAGCATTTT.

Remarks on this clone: The same CDR3 is also encoded by other DNA sequences in this sample. The chain uses TRBV18 and TRBJ1-1, with D hard to call. This CDR3 contains 13 residues. The germline V gene encodes CDR1 KGHSH and CDR2 LQKENI. Trimming pared 3 bases from V and 1 base from J, leaving 6 bases between. The CDR3 spells CASSPAGNTEAFF. CDR3 sequence (DNA): TGTGCCAGCTCACCTGCAGGGAACACTGAAGCTTTCTTT.

J is TRBJ2-7 and V is TRBV28, with 8 bases identical to TRBD2. J was trimmed by 6 bases and V by 4 bases; bases with no gene match: 11. The germline gives CDR1 MDHEN, CDR2 SYDVKM. The CDR3 totals 15 residues. CDR3 nucleotide sequence: TGTGCCAGCAGTTCCCCGCGGACTAGCTCCAGCGAGCAGTACTTC. This sequence encodes CASSSPRTSSSEQYF.

This chain joins TRBV5-6 and TRBJ1-1; TRBD1 is a possible D gene (5 bases). Germline V gives CDR1 SGHDT, CDR2 YYEEEE. The CDR3 totals 15 residues. The ends were cut back, 4 bases at V and 7 bases at J, with 20 bases in the middle. In DNA form, the CDR3 reads TGTGCCAGCAGCCCCATCGGAGGGGTGGGAATTGAAGCTTTCTTT. Translated, it gives CASSPIGGVGIEAFF.

In regard to this clone: Other DNA sequences from this sample encode an identical CDR3 as well. V usage is TRBV10-3 and J usage is TRBJ1-2; the D is unclear. This CDR3 spans 13 amino acids. Trimming took off 0 bases at V and 4 bases at J, with 6 bases between the two ends. Germline V gives CDR1 ENHRY, CDR2 SYGVKD. CDR3 DNA sequence: TGTGCCATCAGTGAGTCGGCAGGCTATGGCTACACCTTC. Translating gives CAISESAGYGYTF.

On this clone: Other DNA sequences in the sample encode the same CDR3. V gene TRBV28 combines with J gene TRBJ2-7; D unclear. Germline V lookup: CDR1 MDHEN, CDR2 SYDVKM. The ends were cut back, 6 bases at V and 3 bases at J, with 9 bases in the middle. The CDR3 consists of 12 residues. DNA of the CDR3: TGTGCCAGCAGCCTCTCTTACTACGAGCAGTACTTC. It is translated as CASSLSYYEQYF.

The chain links TRBV9 to TRBJ1-5; D remains ambiguous. Germline-derived CDR1 and CDR2 are SGDLS and YYNGEE. Trimming pared 0 bases from V and 4 bases from J, leaving 5 bases between. The CDR3 has 13 amino acids. In DNA, the CDR3 is TGTGCCAGCAGCGTAGCCACGAATCAGCCCCAGCATTTT. This gives the protein CASSVATNQPQHF.

The chain couples TRBV7-9 to TRBJ2-1, with 9 positions matching TRBD2. The germline V gene has CDR1 SEHNR and CDR2 FQNEAQ (reference sequence). V was pared by 5 bases and J by 6 bases, with 11 bases of the junction left unmatched. The CDR3 is 16 amino acids. CDR3 nucleotide sequence: TGTGCCAGCAGCCTCCTAATAGCGGGAGCTAGCAATGAGCAGTTCTTC. It encodes CASSLLIAGASNEQFF.

The CDR3 loop reads CAISERSPYTQETQYF. CDR3 nucleotide sequence: TGTGCCATCAGTGAGCGGAGCCCCTATACCCAAGAGACCCAGTACTTC. The chain uses TRBV10-3 and TRBJ2-5, with unresolved D. The CDR3 extends over 16 amino acids. The V end lost 2 bases, the J end lost 1 base, and 14 bases lay between the germline ends. Germline V lookup: CDR1 ENHRY, CDR2 SYGVKD.

The V and J genes are TRBV14 and TRBJ1-1; D remains ambiguous. The V gene's germline CDR1 is SGHDN and CDR2 FVKESK. The V end lost 4 bases, the J end lost 1 base, and 10 bases lay between the germline ends. The CDR3 sequence is 14 residues long. The CDR3 bases are TGTGCCAGCAGCCCCAATCCGGGGAACACTGAAGCTTTCTTT. This encodes CASSPNPGNTEAFF.

This chain joins TRBV28 and TRBJ2-3, with 8 positions matching TRBD2. CDR3 length equals 15 residues. The germline CDR1 and CDR2 sequences are MDHEN and SYDVKM. V gave up 4 bases and J gave up 4 bases; unmatched junction bases: 7. In DNA, the CDR3 is TGTGCCAGCAGTTCCTCCGGACTAGCAGCAGATACGCAGTATTTT. Translating it yields CASSSSGLAADTQYF. The complete variable domain, with remaining parts taken from reference TRBV28 and TRBJ2-3, reads DVKVTQSSRYLVKRTGEKVFLECVQDMDHENMFWYRQDPGLGLRLIYFSYDVKMKEKGDIPEGYSVSREKKERFSLILESASTNQTSMYLCASSSSGLAADTQYFGPGTRLTVL.

In the case of this clone: This sample includes further DNA sequences coding for the same CDR3. The J gene is TRBJ2-3, the V gene TRBV18; 10 bases are a match to TRBD2. CDR3 length equals 13 residues. The ends lost 3 bases at V and 6 bases at J; junction bases unmatched: 0. The germline V gene has CDR1 KGHSH and CDR2 LQKENI. The CDR3 loop is CASSPTSGDTQYF. CDR3 nucleotide sequence: TGTGCCAGCTCACCGACTAGCGGGGATACGCAGTATTTT.

V gene TRBV5-1 combines with J gene TRBJ1-1; D not resolved. V was cut by 3 bases and J by 3 bases, with 6 bases left in between. CDR3 length equals 12 residues. From germline, CDR1 is SGHRS and CDR2 YFSETQ. CDR3: CASSSYHTEAFF. DNA for the CDR3: TGCGCCAGCAGCTCCTATCACACTGAAGCTTTCTTT.